Following are 4 T cell receptor beta chains from one sample sequenced in a study of T cell repertoires in cytomegalovirus infection (dated by TCRdb to between 2018 and 2021). Antigen specificity for these receptors is unknown. Sequencing used an Illumina HiSeq 1500. TCRdb trimmed the raw reads at Q25, called clones with MiXCR and kept productive beta chains. Every entry covers one CDR3 protein and lists the most common genes and DNA from its rows. For this sample there are about 68,000 distinct CDR3 sequences; roughly 20% appear just once. The biggest ten clones account for approximately 79% of the sample. Sequenced sample: PBMCs, sequenced either directly or after in vitro stimulation (not recorded which). The receptors here all came from a human donor in good health (CMV status not recorded). Some clones in this sample may be carry-over from other donors' samples.

In this sample, this clonotype turned up a few times. As DNA, the CDR3 is TGTGCCAGTAGTACGTTACAGGGGGAAGAGACCCAGTACTTC. It specifies CASSTLQGEETQYF. The rearrangement links TRBV19 to TRBJ2-5, with 8 bases aligning to TRBD1. Germline trimming cut 4 bases from V and 3 bases from J; bases unmatched to any gene: 4. The CDR3 is 14 residues long. Germline V lookup: CDR1 LNHDA, CDR2 SQIVND (reference sequence).

Only a few counts were recorded for this clonotype. V usage is TRBV7-3 and J usage is TRBJ2-6, with D possibly TRBD2 on 5 matching bases. V lost 3 bases and J 2 bases, leaving 8 bases between the germline ends. Germline CDR1 reads SGHTA; CDR2 reads FQGTGA. CDR3 size: 15 residues. The DNA for the CDR3 is TGTGCCAGCAGCTTTGCGGGTACTGGGGCCAACGTCCTGACTTTC. It specifies CASSFAGTGANVLTF.

This chain joins TRBV7-3 and TRBJ2-1; maybe TRBD2 (6 bases). V was trimmed by 2 bases and J by 6 bases, leaving 14 bases between them. The germline V gene encodes CDR1 SGHTA and CDR2 FQGTGA. This CDR3 is 15 amino acids long. CDR3 DNA: TGTGCCAGCAGCTTATCCCAGCCCGGGGGCAATGAGCAGTTCTTC. It is translated as CASSLSQPGGNEQFF.

A few counts support this clonotype. The rearrangement links TRBV11-2 to TRBJ2-1; tentatively, D is TRBD2 (7 bases). Germline V CDR1 and CDR2: SGHAT, FQNNGV. This CDR3 is built from 14 residues. The V end lost 0 bases, the J end lost 6 bases, and 9 bases lay between the germline ends. In DNA, the CDR3 is TGTGCCAGCAGCTTAGATAGGGGGGGCAATGAGCAGTTCTTC. Protein product: CASSLDRGGNEQFF.